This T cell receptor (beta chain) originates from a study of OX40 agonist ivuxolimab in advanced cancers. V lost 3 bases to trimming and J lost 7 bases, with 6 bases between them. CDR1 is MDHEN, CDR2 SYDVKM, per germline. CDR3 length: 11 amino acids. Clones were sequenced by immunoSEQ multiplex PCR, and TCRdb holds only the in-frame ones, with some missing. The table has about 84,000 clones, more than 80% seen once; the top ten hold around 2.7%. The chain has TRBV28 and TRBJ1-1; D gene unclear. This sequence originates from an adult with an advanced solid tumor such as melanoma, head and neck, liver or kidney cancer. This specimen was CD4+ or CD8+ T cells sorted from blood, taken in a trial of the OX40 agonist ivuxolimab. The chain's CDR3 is CASSFQSEAFF. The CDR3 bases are TGTGCCAGCAGTTTCCAAAGTGAAGCTTTCTTT.